Listed here are 7 T cell receptor beta chains from one sample, sequenced in a study of blood T cell repertoires in COVID-19 (TCRdb year 2020). The library relied on the immunoSEQ multiplex PCR assay. TCRdb re-hosts the immuneACCESS table, in-frame sequences only. Its copies lack some clones; in the studies checked, an unresolved V gene accounts for under half of them, and the cause for the rest is not known. The sample yields more than 250,000 clones; about nine tenths were counted once. The top ten hold approximately 2.5% of the sample. Sequencing input: PBMCs or T cells enriched from blood (not recorded which). The receptors were gathered from a woman aged 18-29 years who had recovered from COVID-19.

The V gene is TRBV5-1, the J gene TRBJ2-7; 8 nucleotides line up with TRBD1. V lost 0 bases to trimming and J lost 7 bases; unmatched junction nucleotides: 3. Germline values: CDR1 SGHRS, CDR2 YFSETQ. The CDR3 has 13 residues. CDR3 nucleotide sequence: TGCGCCAGCAGCTTGGGGACAGGGAGGGAGCAGTACTTC. Translating it yields CASSLGTGREQYF.

The chain has TRBV29-1 and TRBJ2-1; TRBD2 matches at 7 bases. Germline assignment: CDR1 SQVTM and CDR2 ANQGSEA. After removal of 2 bases from V and 0 bases from J, the junction contained 7 bases not matched to a gene. The CDR3 loop spans 16 amino acids. Here the CDR3 DNA reads TGCAGCGTTGAACCTAGCGGTCTTAGCTCCTACAATGAGCAGTTCTTC. It encodes CSVEPSGLSSYNEQFF.

Written as DNA, the CDR3 is TGTGCCTGGAGTGAAGCCCGACAGGGTGAAGCTTTCTTT. Translated, it gives CAWSEARQGEAFF. The V and J genes are TRBV30 and TRBJ1-1, with 7 bases aligning to TRBD1. The CDR3 contains 13 residues. The germline CDR1 and CDR2 sequences are GTSNPN and SVGIG (reference sequence). V shed 1 base and J 7 bases; nucleotides not matched to a gene: 6.

The V and J genes are TRBV2 and TRBJ1-2; D remains ambiguous. V was clipped by 6 bases and J by 4 bases, with 18 bases between them. The V gene's germline CDR1 is SNHLY and CDR2 FYNNEI. This CDR3 has 15 amino acids. Here the CDR3 reads CASRRERDSGYGYTF. CDR3 DNA sequence: TGTGCCAGCAGAAGAGAGAGAGACTCTGGCTATGGCTACACCTTC.

V and J are TRBV12-1 and TRBJ2-3; TRBD2, the table's D call, lacks a check against the DNA. TRBV12-1 is classified as a pseudogene. The CDR3 loop spans 15 amino acids. The CDR3 spells CASSPRRLAGDTQYF. The CDR3 bases are TGTGCCAGCAGCCCCCGTCGGCTAGCGGGAGATACGCAGTATTTT.

The chain couples TRBV28 to TRBJ1-4, with no clear D. Trimming took 2 bases from V and 13 from J, leaving 11 bases between them. This CDR3 has 12 amino acids. Germline-derived CDR1 and CDR2 are MDHEN and SYDVKM. In nucleotides, the CDR3 is TGTGCCAGCAGTTTACTAGTTAGTCGACTGTTTTTT. This sequence encodes CASSLLVSRLFF.

For the CDR3, the DNA is TGCACCAGCCCACCAAGGGGGAGCTCCTACGAGCAGTACTTC. It is translated as CTSPPRGSSYEQYF. This rearrangement joins TRBV1 to TRBJ2-7; the table gives TRBD1 as D, unverified against the DNA. TRBV1 counts as a pseudogene. The CDR3 has 14 amino acids.